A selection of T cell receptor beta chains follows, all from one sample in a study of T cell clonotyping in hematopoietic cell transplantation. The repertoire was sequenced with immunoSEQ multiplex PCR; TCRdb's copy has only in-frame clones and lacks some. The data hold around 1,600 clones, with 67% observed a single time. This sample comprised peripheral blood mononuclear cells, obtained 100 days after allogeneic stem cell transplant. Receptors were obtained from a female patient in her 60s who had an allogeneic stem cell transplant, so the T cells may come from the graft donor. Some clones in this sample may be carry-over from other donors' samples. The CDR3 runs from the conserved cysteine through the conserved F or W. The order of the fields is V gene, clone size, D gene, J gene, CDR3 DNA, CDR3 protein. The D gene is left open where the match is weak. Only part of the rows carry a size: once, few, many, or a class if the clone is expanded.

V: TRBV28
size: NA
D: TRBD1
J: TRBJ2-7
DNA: TGTGCCAGCAGGCTGACAGGGAACGAGCAGTACTTC
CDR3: CASRLTGNEQYF

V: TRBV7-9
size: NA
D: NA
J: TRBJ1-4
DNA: TGTGCCAGCAGCTACGGGACGGGATCAACTAATGAAAAACTGTTTTTT
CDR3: CASSYGTGSTNEKLFF

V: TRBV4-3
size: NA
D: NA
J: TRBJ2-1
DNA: TGCGCCAGCAGCCAAGTGTGGAGCTCCTACAATGAGCAGTTCTTC
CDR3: CASSQVWSSYNEQFF

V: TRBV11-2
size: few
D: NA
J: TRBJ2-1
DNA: TGTGCCAGCAGCGCTCGAATTTACAGGGACGCCTCCTACAATGAGCAGTTCTTC
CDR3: CASSARIYRDASYNEQFF

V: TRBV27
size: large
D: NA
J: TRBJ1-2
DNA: TGTGCCAGTAGGTCGGGAGATGGTTTTGGCTACACCTTC
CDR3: CASRSGDGFGYTF

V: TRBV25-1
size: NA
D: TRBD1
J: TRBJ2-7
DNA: TGTGCCGCCGGGACAGGGCCCTACGACGAGCAGTACTTC
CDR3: CAAGTGPYDEQYF

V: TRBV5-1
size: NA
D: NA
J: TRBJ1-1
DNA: TGCGCCAGCAGCTTGGGGGTGAGTGAAGCTTTCTTT
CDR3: CASSLGVSEAFF

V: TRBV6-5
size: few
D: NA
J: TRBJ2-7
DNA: TGTGCCAGCAGTTACGGGCAGACCTACGAGCAGTACTTC
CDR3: CASSYGQTYEQYF

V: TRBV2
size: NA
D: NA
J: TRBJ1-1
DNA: TGTGCCAGCAAGGTACCCTTGGGGCCTGAAGCTTTCTTT
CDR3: CASKVPLGPEAFF

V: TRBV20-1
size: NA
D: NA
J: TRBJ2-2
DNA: TGCAGTGCTAGAATCACCGGGGAGCTGTTTTTT
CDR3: CSARITGELFF

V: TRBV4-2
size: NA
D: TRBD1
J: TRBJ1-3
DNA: TGTGCCAGCAGCCCCTCGCGGGGACAGGCTTACTCTGGAAACACCATATATTTT
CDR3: CASSPSRGQAYSGNTIYF

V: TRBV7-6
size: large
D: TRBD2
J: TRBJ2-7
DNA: TGTGCCAGCAGCTTAGCTCCGGGAGGCGAGCAGTACTTC
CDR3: CASSLAPGGEQYF

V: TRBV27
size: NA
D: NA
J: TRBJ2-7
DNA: TGTGCCAGCAGTACACGGACAAGCTACGAGCAGTACTTC
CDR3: CASSTRTSYEQYF

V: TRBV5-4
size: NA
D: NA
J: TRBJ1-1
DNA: TGTGCCAGCAGCCTCTGGACGGGAGGGACTGAAGCTTTCTTT
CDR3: CASSLWTGGTEAFF

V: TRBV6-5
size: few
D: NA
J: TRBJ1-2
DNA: TGTGCCAGCAGCACGGGGGGGGAAGGCTACACCTTC
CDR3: CASSTGGEGYTF

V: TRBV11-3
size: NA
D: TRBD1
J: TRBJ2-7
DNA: TGTGCCAGCAGCGCTGGGGACAGGGAGCCCTACGAGCAGTACTTC
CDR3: CASSAGDREPYEQYF